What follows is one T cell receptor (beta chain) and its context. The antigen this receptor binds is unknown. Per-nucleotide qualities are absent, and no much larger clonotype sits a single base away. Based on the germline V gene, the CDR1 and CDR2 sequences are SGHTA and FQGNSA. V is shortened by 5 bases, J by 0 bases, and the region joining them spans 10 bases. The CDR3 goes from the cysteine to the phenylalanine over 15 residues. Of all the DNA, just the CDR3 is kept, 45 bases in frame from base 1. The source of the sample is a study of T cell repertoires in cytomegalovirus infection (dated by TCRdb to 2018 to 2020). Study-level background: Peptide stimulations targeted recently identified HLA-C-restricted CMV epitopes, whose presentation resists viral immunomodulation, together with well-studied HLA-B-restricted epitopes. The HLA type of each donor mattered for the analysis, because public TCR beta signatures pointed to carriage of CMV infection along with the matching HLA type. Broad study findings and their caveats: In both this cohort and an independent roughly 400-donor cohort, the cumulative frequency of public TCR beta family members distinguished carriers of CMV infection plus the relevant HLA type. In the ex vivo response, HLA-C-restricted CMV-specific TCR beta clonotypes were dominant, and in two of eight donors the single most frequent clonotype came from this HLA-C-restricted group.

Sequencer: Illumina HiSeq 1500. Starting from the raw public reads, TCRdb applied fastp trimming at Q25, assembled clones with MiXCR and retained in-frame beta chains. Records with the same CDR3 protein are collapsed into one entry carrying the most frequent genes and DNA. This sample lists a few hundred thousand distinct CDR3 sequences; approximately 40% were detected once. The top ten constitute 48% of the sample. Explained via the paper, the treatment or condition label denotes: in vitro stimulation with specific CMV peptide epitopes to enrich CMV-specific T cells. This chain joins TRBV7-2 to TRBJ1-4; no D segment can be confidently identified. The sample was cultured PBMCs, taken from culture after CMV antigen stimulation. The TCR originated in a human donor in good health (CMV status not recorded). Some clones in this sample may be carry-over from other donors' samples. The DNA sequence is TGTGCCAGCAGCCCAACGGGGTCAACTAATGAAAAACTGTTTTTT. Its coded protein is CASSPTGSTNEKLFF. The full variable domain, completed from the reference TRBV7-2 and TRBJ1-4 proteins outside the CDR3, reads GAGVSQSPSNKVTEKGKDVELRCDPISGHTALYWYRQSLGQGLEFLIYFQGNSAPDKSGLPSDRFSAERTGGSVSTLTIQRTQQEDSAVYLCASSPTGSTNEKLFFGSGTQLSVL.